This T cell receptor (beta chain) stems from a study of shared clonotypes between healthy human individuals. Study as a whole: The cohort comprised a couple of women and a few men. Their ages spanned 18 to 49 years.

Only Caucasian adults living in Nashville, Tennessee served as donors. Per the germline V gene, CDR1 is MNHNY and CDR2 is SVGAGI (reference sequence). Deletions cut 2 bases from V and 5 bases from J, with 10 bases between. The CDR3 is 13 residues long. Study-level results: The diversity represented, both genetic and in exposure history, was limited by few donors.

The assay ran at deep level. TCRdb's copy holds only in-frame clones and misses some; the assay was immunoSEQ multiplex PCR. The sample gives under 600,000 clones, around three quarters of which show up once; more than 10% is in the top ten. With respect to this clone: No antigen is known for it.

The sequence came from a woman in her thirties or forties in good health. Some clones in this sample may be carry-over from other donors' samples. The sample was PBMCs. The V gene is TRBV6-6, the J gene TRBJ2-7, with D perhaps TRBD1 (5 bases). The CDR3 sequence is CASSYTQGHEQYF. DNA of the CDR3: TGTGCCAGCAGTTACACCCAGGGTCACGAGCAGTACTTC.